This T cell receptor beta chain originates from a study of kidney transplant recipient with SARS-CoV-2 infection (TCRdb year 2021). Sequencing was performed on an Illumina MiSeq. Profiling of the peripheral T cell repertoire targeted human TCRbeta genes. Per the original workflow: Beta-binomial modelling was used to test for differences in clonotype abundance while accounting for variability over time. Clonotypes that had expanded were screened against the ImmuneCODE reference database of SARS-CoV-2-associated TCRs and mapped onto regions of the viral genome. Additional repertoire analyses examined TRBV gene usage, CDR3 length, CDR3 amino acid overlap between time points, distributions of clonotype abundance, and Jaccard similarity. TCRdb cleaned the public reads at Q25 with fastp, built clones with MiXCR and kept in-frame beta chains. When rows share a CDR3 protein, they turn into one entry using the most common DNA and genes. V and J calls and clone size were set by TCRdb, not the authors. This sample comprises roughly 250,000 distinct CDR3 sequences, around 30% of them detected only once. In total, the top ten clones hold 6% to 8.5% of the sample.

In light of the paper, this sample's time point label describes: pre-pandemic baseline sample and day 111 after first positive SARS-CoV-2 test. This clonotype was picked up many times. Which antigen it targets is not known. No base qualities exist here, and no much larger clone lies one base off it. CDR1 and CDR2 are drawn from the germline V gene (reference sequence): LGHDT, YNNKEL. The junction carries 23 bases between V and J, which are trimmed by 0 bases and 6 bases respectively. From its cysteine to its phenylalanine, the CDR3 spans 19 amino acids. Only CDR3 DNA is held: 57 bases, read in frame from base 1.

The clonotype originates from a male patient between 25 and 40 years old who had COVID-19 and was a kidney transplant recipient. Some T cells may derive from the graft donor when a transplant has been performed. Sequenced here: a blood sample, sampled at baseline and around day 120 from a kidney transplant recipient. The V gene is TRBV3-1 and the J gene is TRBJ2-2, with a weak D call of TRBD2 (6 bases match). The nucleotides read TGTGCCAGCAGCCAAGAGCCACCGGGGGATGGACTAATTGCCGGGGAGCTGTTTTTT. Its translation is CASSQEPPGDGLIAGELFF.